These 5 T cell receptor beta chains share one sample of origin, sequenced in a study of control samples from healthy donors and cancer patients. The method was immunoSEQ multiplex PCR; TCRdb's version includes in-frame clones alone and lacks a portion of them. The table records 84,000 or so clones, 84% of them present only once. The source material was PBMCs. Every receptor here comes from a man aged 60 to 69 with head and neck cancer.

The rearrangement uses TRBV10-3 and TRBJ1-1, with D perhaps matching TRBD1 (5 bases). The V and J ends lost 11 bases and 5 bases respectively, with 30 bases between them. This CDR3 spans 17 amino acids. Germline V gives CDR1 ENHRY, CDR2 SYGVKD. The CDR3 DNA reads TGTGCCGTACGAAGCAGCAGGGCCCTCTTTGGTGATACTGAAGCTTTCTTT. Its translation: CAVRSSRALFGDTEAFF.

This clone was detected a few times. The chain joins TRBV7-9 to TRBJ2-2; 13 nucleotides align to TRBD2. The J segment lost 7 bases and the V segment lost 5 bases, leaving 7 bases of the junction unmatched. CDR3 size: 16 residues. CDR1 and CDR2 (germline): SEHNR, FQNEAQ (reference sequence). This chain's CDR3 is CASSQLAGGPVGELFF. The CDR3 coding sequence is TGTGCCAGCAGCCAACTAGCGGGAGGGCCCGTCGGGGAGCTGTTTTTT. The whole variable domain, remainder taken from reference TRBV7-9 and TRBJ2-2, is DTGVSQNPRHKITKRGQNVTFRCDPISEHNRLYWYRQTLGQGPEFLTYFQNEAQLEKSRLLSDRFSAERPKGSFSTLEIQRTEQGDSAMYLCASSQLAGGPVGELFFGEGSRLTVL.

The J gene is TRBJ2-1, the V gene TRBV27, with TRBD2 identical over 8 bases. V lost 2 bases to trimming and J lost 6 bases; unmatched junction nucleotides: 9. This CDR3 contains 16 residues. Germline-derived CDR1 and CDR2 are MNHEY and SMNVEV (reference sequence). The CDR3 is CASSLGGPRGANEQFF. DNA of the CDR3: TGTGCCAGCAGTTTAGGGGGCCCGCGGGGGGCCAATGAGCAGTTCTTC.

V and J are TRBV18 and TRBJ2-2; TRBD1 matches at 12 bases. This CDR3 spans 19 amino acids. J was trimmed by 4 bases and V by 0 bases; bases with no gene match: 9. The germline CDR1 and CDR2 sequences are KGHSH and LQKENI. The CDR3 sequence is CASSPPGTGGGSVTGELFF. As DNA, the CDR3 is TGTGCCAGCTCACCACCCGGGACAGGGGGCGGATCGGTCACCGGGGAGCTGTTTTTT.

This chain uses TRBV10-3 with TRBJ2-2; D not resolved. Germline values: CDR1 ENHRY, CDR2 SYGVKD. V was shortened by 3 bases and J by 12 bases, with 14 bases between the two germline ends. The CDR3 runs 13 residues. CDR3 DNA sequence: TGTGCCATCAGTGAAGCAGCCCTGCCCAAGCTGTTTTTT. Encoded protein: CAISEAALPKLFF.